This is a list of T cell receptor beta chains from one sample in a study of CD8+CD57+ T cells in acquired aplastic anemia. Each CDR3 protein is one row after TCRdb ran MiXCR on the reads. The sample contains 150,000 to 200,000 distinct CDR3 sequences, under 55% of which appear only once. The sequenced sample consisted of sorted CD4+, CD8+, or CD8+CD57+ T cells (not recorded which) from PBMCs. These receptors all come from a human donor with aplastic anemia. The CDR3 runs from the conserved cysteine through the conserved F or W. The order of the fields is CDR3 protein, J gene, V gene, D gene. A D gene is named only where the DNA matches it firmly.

CASSEVRRDDEQYF | TRBJ2-7 | TRBV2 | NA
CSALGGTGVGYTF | TRBJ1-2 | TRBV29-1 | TRBD1
CATSRDLARGAFF | TRBJ1-1 | TRBV15 | NA
CASSPTGLQETQYF | TRBJ2-5 | TRBV7-3 | NA
CASIRGQGPSYDGYTF | TRBJ1-2 | TRBV28 | TRBD1
CASSYLQSYEQYF | TRBJ2-7 | TRBV6-6 | NA
CAISESGPYEQYF | TRBJ2-7 | TRBV10-3 | NA
CSVAQGQREQYF | TRBJ2-7 | TRBV29-1 | NA
CATSDPDRGSYEQYF | TRBJ2-7 | TRBV24-1 | TRBD1
CASSSRTGTTEAFF | TRBJ1-1 | TRBV7-2 | TRBD1
CSARSWFGGEHSPLHF | TRBJ1-6 | TRBV20-1 | NA
CASRNKTSGVTDTQYF | TRBJ2-3 | TRBV11-2 | TRBD2
CASSADRSNTEAFF | TRBJ1-1 | TRBV2 | NA
CASSQEAAKVWITDTQYF | TRBJ2-3 | TRBV14 | NA
CASSPSPREGGNEQFF | TRBJ2-1 | TRBV4-2 | TRBD2
CATSRGTAGTEAFF | TRBJ1-1 | TRBV15 | TRBD1
CAGTRARWGYEQYF | TRBJ2-7 | TRBV6-1 | NA
CATSREGQGAGGYTF | TRBJ1-2 | TRBV15 | TRBD1
CSASSSVAGYTF | TRBJ1-2 | TRBV20-1 | NA
CASRNRGPEAFF | TRBJ1-1 | TRBV19 | TRBD1
CASSEAGDFRYNEQFF | TRBJ2-1 | TRBV2 | NA
CSAVRDYGYTF | TRBJ1-2 | TRBV20-1 | NA
CASERDGVYGYTF | TRBJ1-2 | TRBV6-6 | NA
CASRRTSSEEQYF | TRBJ2-7 | TRBV5-1 | NA
CAWSGQGSRADTQYF | TRBJ2-3 | TRBV30 | TRBD1
CASSLDPLSLAKNIQYF | TRBJ2-4 | TRBV5-1 | NA
CSVRTGDEQYF | TRBJ2-7 | TRBV29-1 | TRBD1
CASSSGSYNEQFF | TRBJ2-1 | TRBV2 | NA
CASSRDSGGEETQYF | TRBJ2-5 | TRBV5-1 | TRBD2
CAIGASGGQETQYF | TRBJ2-5 | TRBV10-3 | TRBD2
CASGASATDTQYF | TRBJ2-3 | TRBV12-5 | NA
CASSLVQETQYF | TRBJ2-5 | TRBV5-1 | NA